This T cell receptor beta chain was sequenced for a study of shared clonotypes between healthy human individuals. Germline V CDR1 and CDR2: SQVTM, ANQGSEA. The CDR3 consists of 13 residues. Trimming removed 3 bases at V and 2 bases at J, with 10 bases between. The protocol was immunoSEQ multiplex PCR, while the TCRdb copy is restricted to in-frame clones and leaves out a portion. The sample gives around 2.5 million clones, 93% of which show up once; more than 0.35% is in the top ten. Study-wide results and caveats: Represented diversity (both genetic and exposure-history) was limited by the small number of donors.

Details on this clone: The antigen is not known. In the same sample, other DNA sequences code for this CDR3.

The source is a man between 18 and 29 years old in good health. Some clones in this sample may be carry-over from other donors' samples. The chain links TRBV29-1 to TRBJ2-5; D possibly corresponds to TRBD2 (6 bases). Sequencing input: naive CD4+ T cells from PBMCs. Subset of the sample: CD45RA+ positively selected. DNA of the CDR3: TGCAGCGTTGAGGGCCTAGCGCAAGAGACCCAGTACTTC. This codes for CSVEGLAQETQYF.